The 21 T cell receptor beta chains presented below share a single source sample, sequenced in a study of blood T cell repertoires in COVID-19. Here immunoSEQ multiplex PCR was the method, and the copy in TCRdb shows in-frame clones only, minus some. The sample consists of approximately 260,000 clones, about nine tenths of them appearing once. Sequencing was done on a sample of peripheral blood. The receptors come from a woman aged 40-49 years with acute or convalescent COVID-19.

The CDR3 here is CASVGQGAGGELFF. The DNA for the CDR3 is TGTGCCAGCGTGGGACAGGGGGCGGGCGGGGAGCTGTTTTTT. V gene TRBV6-5 combines with J gene TRBJ2-2; TRBD1 aligns across 12 bases. Looked up from germline, CDR1 is MNHEY and CDR2 is SVGAGI. The CDR3 spans 14 residues. V was clipped by 8 bases and J by 7 bases; unmatched bases: 5.

The chain is built from TRBV10-3 and TRBJ1-5, with D hard to call. V was shortened by 6 bases and J by 0 bases, with 12 bases between the two germline ends. The germline gives CDR1 ENHRY, CDR2 SYGVKD. The CDR3 runs 15 residues. The CDR3 spells CAIRGDGYSNQPQHF. The DNA for the CDR3 is TGTGCCATCAGGGGAGACGGATATAGCAATCAGCCCCAGCATTTT.

About this clone itself: The same CDR3 arises from other DNA sequences in this sample as well. This chain joins TRBV28 and TRBJ1-2; D call uncertain. This CDR3 region has 12 residues. V was pared by 1 base and J by 7 bases, with 7 bases between. Germline V lookup: CDR1 MDHEN, CDR2 SYDVKM. Here the CDR3 reads CASSLSPGGYTF. The CDR3 DNA reads as TGTGCCAGCAGTTTATCCCCCGGTGGCTACACCTTC.

This chain joins TRBV5-1 and TRBJ1-6; 8 bases map to TRBD1. CDR3 size: 14 residues. From germline, CDR1 is SGHRS and CDR2 YFSETQ. V lost 3 bases and J lost 8; bases outside the gene matches: 4. This chain's CDR3 is CASSSTTGDSPLHF. In DNA, the CDR3 is TGCGCCAGCAGCTCGACGACAGGGGATTCACCCCTCCACTTT.

The CDR3 loop is CAWSERGKTGLFLYGYTF. DNA of the CDR3: TGTGCCTGGAGTGAGAGGGGGAAGACAGGACTTTTTCTCTATGGCTACACCTTC. The chain carries TRBV30 and TRBJ1-2; D possibly corresponds to TRBD1 (6 bases). V was shortened by 1 base and J by 4 bases, with 25 bases between the two germline ends. The CDR3 is 18 amino acids. The germline V gene has CDR1 GTSNPN and CDR2 SVGIG (reference sequence).

The chain couples TRBV11-2 to TRBJ2-1, with 7 bases aligning to TRBD1. The CDR3 totals 14 residues. The ends lost 8 bases at V and 3 bases at J; junction bases unmatched: 7. CDR1 is SGHAT and CDR2 is FQNNGV in the germline V gene. In DNA, the CDR3 is TGTGCCAGCCTCGGACAGGACAACTACAATGAGCAGTTCTTC. Translated, it gives CASLGQDNYNEQFF.

The chain links TRBV6-4 to TRBJ1-1; 9 positions match TRBD1. Germline V gene data show CDR1 as MRHNA and CDR2 as SNTAGT. V was pared by 8 bases and J by 3 bases, with 16 bases of the junction left unmatched. This CDR3 comprises 17 residues. The CDR3 DNA reads TGTGCCAGCGGGGGCCTCTTCCCGGGACAGGGTTACACTGAAGCTTTCTTT. This translates into CASGGLFPGQGYTEAFF.

This chain connects TRBV10-3 to TRBJ1-5, with D possibly TRBD1 on 6 matching bases. Germline V CDR1 and CDR2: ENHRY, SYGVKD. The CDR3 has 14 amino acids. V lost 4 bases, J lost 5 bases, and 12 bases lay in between. CDR3 sequence (DNA): TGTGCCATCAGTGGCTTGGGGGCCGATCAGCCCCAGCATTTT. Translation: CAISGLGADQPQHF.

The chain links TRBV18 to TRBJ1-4; D is possibly TRBD1 (6 bases). This CDR3 has 19 amino acids. Germline CDR1 and CDR2: KGHSH and LQKENI. The V end was cut by 3 bases, the J end by 6 bases, with 26 bases between. DNA for the CDR3: TGTGCCAGCTCACCTATAGGGACACACCGCCCGGGGGGTGATGAAAAACTGTTTTTT. Amino acid sequence: CASSPIGTHRPGGDEKLFF.

Here the CDR3 reads CASRVSGQLTGELFF. DNA of the CDR3: TGTGCCAGCAGGGTCAGCGGGCAGTTAACCGGGGAGCTGTTTTTT. The chain joins TRBV6-5 to TRBJ2-2; a weak D match, TRBD2 (6 bases). The CDR3 length is 15 residues. V lost 6 bases, J lost 5 bases, and 16 bases lay in between. Germline lookup yields CDR1 MNHEY and CDR2 SVGAGI.

The chain carries TRBV19 and TRBJ2-1, with no clear D. The CDR3 is 11 residues long. The germline V and J ends were trimmed by 6 bases and 6 bases, with 6 bases remaining between them. Germline values: CDR1 LNHDA, CDR2 SQIVND (reference sequence). CDR3 residues: CASSDSNEQFF. The CDR3, as DNA: TGTGCCAGTAGCGACTCCAATGAGCAGTTCTTC.

CDR3 amino acids: CASRSAGGTDTQYF. The CDR3, as DNA: TGCGCCAGCAGATCAGCGGGGGGCACAGATACGCAGTATTTT. This rearrangement joins TRBV5-1 to TRBJ2-3; 8 bases agree with TRBD2. V trimming: 5 bases; J trimming: 1 base; junction bases outside the gene matches: 3. Germline V gives CDR1 SGHRS, CDR2 YFSETQ. The CDR3 has 14 residues.

The rearrangement joins TRBV7-2 to TRBJ1-6, with 8 positions matching TRBD1. Trimming at V came to 3 bases and at J to 7 bases, leaving 5 bases not matched to a gene. Germline V gene sequence: CDR1 SGHTA, CDR2 FQGNSA. The CDR3 is made up of 15 amino acids. CDR3 DNA sequence: TGTGCCAGCAGCTTCTGGACAGGGATCAATTCACCCCTCCACTTT. Its translation is CASSFWTGINSPLHF.

This chain connects TRBV12-3 or TRBV12-4 to TRBJ1-5; D might be TRBD1 (5 bases). V was trimmed by 5 bases and J by 6 bases, leaving 8 bases between them. This CDR3 is built from 12 residues. The CDR3 spells CASSPQGQPQHF. In DNA, the CDR3 is TGTGCCAGCAGTCCGCAGGGTCAGCCCCAGCATTTT.

The chain employs TRBV7-8 and TRBJ1-1; TRBD1 is a possible D gene (6 bases). V was trimmed by 5 bases and J by 0 bases, leaving 7 bases between them. Germline V gene sequence: CDR1 SGHVS, CDR2 FQNEAQ. The CDR3 consists of 13 residues. The CDR3 spells CASSRTVNTEAFF. CDR3 in DNA: TGTGCCAGCAGCCGGACAGTGAACACTGAAGCTTTCTTT.

V gene TRBV11-2 combines with J gene TRBJ2-3; maybe TRBD2 (6 bases). V was cut by 5 bases and J by 6 bases, with 18 bases left in between. Germline CDR1 is SGHAT and CDR2 is FQNNGV. This CDR3 has 15 residues. DNA for the CDR3: TGTGCCAGCAGCGTGGGACTGCACCGGGGGGATACGCAGTATTTT. It codes for CASSVGLHRGDTQYF.

The chain employs TRBV6-2 or TRBV6-3 and TRBJ1-6; the match to TRBD1 covers 7 bases. This CDR3 contains 15 residues. J gave up 9 bases and V 0 bases, and 5 bases lay outside the gene matches. Looked up from germline, CDR1 is MNHEY and CDR2 is SVGEGT. In DNA form, the CDR3 reads TGTGCCAGCAGTTACTCGACAGGGCAGGGTTCACCCCTCCACTTT. This encodes CASSYSTGQGSPLHF.

V and J are TRBV3-1 (or the pseudogene TRBV3-2) and TRBJ1-2, with D perhaps TRBD1 (6 bases). The CDR3 consists of 15 residues. Trimming removed 4 bases at V and 5 bases at J, with 17 bases between. Per germline, CDR1 LGHDT and CDR2 YNNKEL (reference sequence). CDR3 protein: CASSLESQGIYGYTF. CDR3 in DNA: TGTGCCAGCAGCCTCGAAAGCCAGGGGATATATGGCTACACCTTC.

The gene calls are TRBV7-2 and TRBJ1-1; 10 nucleotides line up with TRBD1. J was trimmed by 7 bases and V by 3 bases; bases with no gene match: 8. Germline CDR1 reads SGHTA; CDR2 reads FQGNSA. The CDR3 covers 15 residues. The CDR3 reads CASSFTGTGAIEAFF. For the CDR3, the DNA is TGTGCCAGCAGCTTCACCGGGACAGGGGCCATTGAAGCTTTCTTT.

The chain carries TRBV27 and TRBJ1-2, with a possible D match to TRBD1 (5 bases). The V gene's germline CDR1 is MNHEY and CDR2 SMNVEV (reference sequence). This CDR3 comprises 14 residues. V dropped 5 bases and J dropped 4 bases, with 14 bases sitting between them. CDR3 bases: TGTGCCAGCAGTCTCATCCCGGGGGGCTATGGCTACACCTTC. Encoded protein: CASSLIPGGYGYTF.

This clone was recorded a few times. The rearrangement uses TRBV6-2 or TRBV6-3 and TRBJ1-1; no clear D gene. CDR3 length equals 16 residues. Germline V gives CDR1 MNHEY, CDR2 SVGEGT. The ends were cut back, 0 bases at V and 3 bases at J, with 14 bases in the middle. The CDR3 here is CASSYSRGWIYTEAFF. The CDR3 region has the DNA TGTGCCAGCAGTTACTCTCGGGGATGGATTTACACTGAAGCTTTCTTT.